This T cell receptor (beta chain) was recovered during a study of CD8+ T cells in alopecia areata. Study overall: Twice daily, treated patients received 5 to 10 mg of oral tofacitinib. Tofacitinib continued for 6 to 18 months and was then withheld for 6 months. The authors scored treated patients' severity by affected scalp percentage.

cDNA reverse transcribed from extracted RNA served as the sequencing template. Profiling relied on immunoSEQ multiplex PCR, and the TCRdb table lists in-frame clones only, not all of them. This sample carries roughly 100,000 clones, 60% to 65% of them seen once, and the ten largest clones take around 15%. Treatment specified: oral pan-JAK inhibitor, 5-10 mg twice daily. Collection of lesional scalp punch biopsies and peripheral blood was performed in alopecia areata patients. The sequencing here drew on CD8+ T cells sorted from blood, taken at week 4, from a patient treated with tofacitinib. The receptor comes from a human donor with alopecia areata.

CDR3 in amino acids: CASSQDPPGLAEETQYF. Written as DNA, the CDR3 is TGCGCCAGCAGCCAAGATCCGCCGGGACTAGCGGAAGAGACCCAGTACTTC. J is TRBJ2-5 and V is TRBV4-1, with 11 bases aligning to TRBD2. The ends lost 0 bases at V and 3 bases at J; junction bases unmatched: 6. There are 17 residues in the CDR3. Germline lookup yields CDR1 MGHRA and CDR2 YSYEKL.